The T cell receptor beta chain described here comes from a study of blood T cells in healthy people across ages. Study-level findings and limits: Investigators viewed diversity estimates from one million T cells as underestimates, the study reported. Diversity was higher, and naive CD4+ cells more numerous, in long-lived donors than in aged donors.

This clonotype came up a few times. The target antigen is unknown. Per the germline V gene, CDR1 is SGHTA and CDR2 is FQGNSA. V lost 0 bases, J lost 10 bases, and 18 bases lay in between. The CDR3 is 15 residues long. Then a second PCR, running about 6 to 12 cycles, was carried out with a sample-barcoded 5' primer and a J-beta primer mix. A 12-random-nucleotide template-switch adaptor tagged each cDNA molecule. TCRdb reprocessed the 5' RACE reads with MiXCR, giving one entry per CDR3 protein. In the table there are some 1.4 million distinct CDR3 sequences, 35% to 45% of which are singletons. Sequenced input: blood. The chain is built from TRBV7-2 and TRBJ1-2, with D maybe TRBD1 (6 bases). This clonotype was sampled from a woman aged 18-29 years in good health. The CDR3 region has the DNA TGTGCCAGCAGCTTAGCGTCGGGACACCGAAGTGTCTACACCTTC. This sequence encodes CASSLASGHRSVYTF.